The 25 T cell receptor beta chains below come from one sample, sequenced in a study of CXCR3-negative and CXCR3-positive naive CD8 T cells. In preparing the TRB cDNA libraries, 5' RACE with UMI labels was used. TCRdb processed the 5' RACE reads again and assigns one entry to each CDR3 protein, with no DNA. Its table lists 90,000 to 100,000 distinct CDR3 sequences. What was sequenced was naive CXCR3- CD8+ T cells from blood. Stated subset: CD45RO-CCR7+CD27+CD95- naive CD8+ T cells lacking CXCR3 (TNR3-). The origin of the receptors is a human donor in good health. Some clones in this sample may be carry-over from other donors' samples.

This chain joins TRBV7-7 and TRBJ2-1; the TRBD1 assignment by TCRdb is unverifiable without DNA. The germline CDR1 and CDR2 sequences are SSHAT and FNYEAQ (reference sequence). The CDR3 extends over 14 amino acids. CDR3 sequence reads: CASSSRGGNNEQFF. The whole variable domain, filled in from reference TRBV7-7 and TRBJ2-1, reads GAGVSQSPRYKVTKRGQDVTLRCDPISSHATLYWYQQALGQGPEFLTYFNYEAQPDKSGLPSDRFSAERPEGSISTLTIQRTEQRDSAMYRCASSSRGGNNEQFFGPGTRLTVL.

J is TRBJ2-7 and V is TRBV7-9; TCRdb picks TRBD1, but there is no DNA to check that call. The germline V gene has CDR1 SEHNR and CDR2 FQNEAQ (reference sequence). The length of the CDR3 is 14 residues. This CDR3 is CASSPGTGPSEQYF.

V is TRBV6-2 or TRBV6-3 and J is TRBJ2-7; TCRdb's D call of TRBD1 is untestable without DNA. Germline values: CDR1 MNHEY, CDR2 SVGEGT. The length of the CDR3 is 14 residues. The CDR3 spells CASSLLGDSYEQYF.

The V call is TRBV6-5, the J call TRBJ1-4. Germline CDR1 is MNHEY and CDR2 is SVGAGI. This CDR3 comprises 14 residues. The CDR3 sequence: CASTTDGYNEKLFF.

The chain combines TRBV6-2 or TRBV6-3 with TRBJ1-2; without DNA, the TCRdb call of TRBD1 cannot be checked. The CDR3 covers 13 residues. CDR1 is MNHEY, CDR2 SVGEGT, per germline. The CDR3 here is CASRDTGTDGYTF.

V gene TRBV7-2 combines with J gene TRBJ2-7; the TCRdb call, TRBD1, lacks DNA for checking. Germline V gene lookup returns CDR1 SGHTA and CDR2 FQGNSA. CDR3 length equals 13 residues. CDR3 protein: CASSSGAAYEQYF.

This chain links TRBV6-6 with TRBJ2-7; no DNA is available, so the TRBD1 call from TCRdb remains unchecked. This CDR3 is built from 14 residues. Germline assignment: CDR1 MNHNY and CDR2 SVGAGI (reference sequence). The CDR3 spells CASSPRDRADEQYF.

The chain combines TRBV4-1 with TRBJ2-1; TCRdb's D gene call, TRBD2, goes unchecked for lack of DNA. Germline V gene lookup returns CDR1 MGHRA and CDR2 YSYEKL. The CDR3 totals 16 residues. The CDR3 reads CASSQDPGLAYNEQFF.

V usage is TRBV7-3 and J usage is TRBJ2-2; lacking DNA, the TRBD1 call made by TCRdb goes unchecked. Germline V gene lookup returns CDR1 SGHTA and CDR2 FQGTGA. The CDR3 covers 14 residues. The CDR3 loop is CASSSHPGFGELFF.

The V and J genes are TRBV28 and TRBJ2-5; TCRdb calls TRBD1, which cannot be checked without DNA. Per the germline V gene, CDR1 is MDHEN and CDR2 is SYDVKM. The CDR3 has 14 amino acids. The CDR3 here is CASSLPQGSETQYF. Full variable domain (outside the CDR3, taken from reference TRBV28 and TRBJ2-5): DVKVTQSSRYLVKRTGEKVFLECVQDMDHENMFWYRQDPGLGLRLIYFSYDVKMKEKGDIPEGYSVSREKKERFSLILESASTNQTSMYLCASSLPQGSETQYFGPGTRLLVL.

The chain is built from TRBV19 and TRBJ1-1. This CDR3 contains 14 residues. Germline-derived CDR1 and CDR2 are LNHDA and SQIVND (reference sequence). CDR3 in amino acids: CASSSLQDPTEAFF.

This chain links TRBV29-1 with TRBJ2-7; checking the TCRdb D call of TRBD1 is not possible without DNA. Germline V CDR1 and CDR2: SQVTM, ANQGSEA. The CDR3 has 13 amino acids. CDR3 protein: CSVDWGQAYEQYF.

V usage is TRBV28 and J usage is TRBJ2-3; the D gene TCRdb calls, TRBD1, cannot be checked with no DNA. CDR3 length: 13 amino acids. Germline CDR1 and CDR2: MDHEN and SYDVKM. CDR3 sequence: CASNPDNTDTQYF.

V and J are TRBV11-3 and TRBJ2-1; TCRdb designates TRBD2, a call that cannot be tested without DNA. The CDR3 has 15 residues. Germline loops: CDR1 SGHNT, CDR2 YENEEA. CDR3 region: CASSLPVAYYNEQFF.

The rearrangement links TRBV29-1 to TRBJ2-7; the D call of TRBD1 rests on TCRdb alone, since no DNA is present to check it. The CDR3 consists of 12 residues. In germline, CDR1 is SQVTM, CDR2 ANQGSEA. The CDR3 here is CSALDRAYEQYF.

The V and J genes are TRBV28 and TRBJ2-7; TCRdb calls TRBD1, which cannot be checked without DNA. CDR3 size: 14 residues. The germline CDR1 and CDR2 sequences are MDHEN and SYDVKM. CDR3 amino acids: CASSRQVSSYEQYF. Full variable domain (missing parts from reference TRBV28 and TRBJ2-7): DVKVTQSSRYLVKRTGEKVFLECVQDMDHENMFWYRQDPGLGLRLIYFSYDVKMKEKGDIPEGYSVSREKKERFSLILESASTNQTSMYLCASSRQVSSYEQYFGPGTRLTVT.

The chain's CDR3 is CASSYGLAGSLGETQYF. The chain recombines TRBV6-5 with TRBJ2-5; the TRBD2 assignment by TCRdb is unverifiable without DNA. The CDR3 extends over 17 amino acids. CDR1 and CDR2 (germline): MNHEY, SVGAGI.

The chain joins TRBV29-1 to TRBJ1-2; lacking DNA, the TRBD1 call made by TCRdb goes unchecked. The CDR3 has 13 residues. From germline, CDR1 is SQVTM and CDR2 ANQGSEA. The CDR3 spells CSVEWDRVYGYTF.

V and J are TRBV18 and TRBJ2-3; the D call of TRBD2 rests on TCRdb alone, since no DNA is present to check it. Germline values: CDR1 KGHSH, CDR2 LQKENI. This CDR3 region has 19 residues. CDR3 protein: CASSPDIDGTSGTGDTQYF. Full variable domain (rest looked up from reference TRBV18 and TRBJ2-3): NAGVMQNPRHLVRRRGQEARLRCSPMKGHSHVYWYRQLPEEGLKFMVYLQKENIIDESGMPKERFSAEFPKEGPSILRIQQVVRGDSAAYFCASSPDIDGTSGTGDTQYFGPGTRLTVL.

CDR3 in amino acids: CASSPYRMDEDANTGELFF. V gene TRBV23-1 combines with J gene TRBJ2-2. TRBV23-1 is labeled an ORF, and its function is uncertain. This CDR3 region has 19 residues.

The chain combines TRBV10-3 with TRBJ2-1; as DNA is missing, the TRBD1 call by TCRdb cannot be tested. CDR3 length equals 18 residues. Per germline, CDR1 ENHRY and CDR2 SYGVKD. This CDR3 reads CAISGGQGNVSSYNEQFF.

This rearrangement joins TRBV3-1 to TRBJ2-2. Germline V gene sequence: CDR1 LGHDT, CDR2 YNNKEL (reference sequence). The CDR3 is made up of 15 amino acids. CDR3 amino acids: CASSQDRPAAGELFF.

The CDR3 sequence: CASSLYGTSGSSYNEQFF. This sequence joins TRBV5-1 and TRBJ2-1; TCRdb's D gene call, TRBD2, goes unchecked for lack of DNA. The germline V gene encodes CDR1 SGHRS and CDR2 YFSETQ. This CDR3 has 18 residues.

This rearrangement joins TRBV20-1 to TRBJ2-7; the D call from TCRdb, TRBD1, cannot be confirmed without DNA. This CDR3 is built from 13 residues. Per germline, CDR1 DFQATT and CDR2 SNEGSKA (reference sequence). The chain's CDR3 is CSASGDRDYEQYF.

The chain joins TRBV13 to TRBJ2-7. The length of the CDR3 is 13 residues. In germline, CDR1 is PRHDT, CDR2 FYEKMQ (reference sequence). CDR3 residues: CASSLAFSYEQYF.